What follows is one T cell receptor beta chain and its context. As yet, its antigen is unknown. This entry belongs to a study of post-analysis software for immune sequencing data. Study outcomes and limitations: Clustering by F measure revealed strong co-clustering among samples prepared together in one batch. The study found TRBV5-6, TRBV5-1 and TRBV20-1 among about five TRBV segments more frequent in patients than controls.

Unique molecular identifiers had been added to the TCR beta cDNA libraries. One entry per CDR3 protein, called by TCRdb with MiXCR from the PCR reads. This table has roughly 600,000 distinct CDR3 sequences, around 40% appearing once. CDR3 length: 12 residues. Trimming took off 4 bases at V and 8 bases at J, with 12 bases between the two ends. Germline CDR1 SGHRS, CDR2 YFSETQ. Sequenced: blood. The sequence derives from a girl aged 10-17 years with multiple sclerosis. The chain is built from TRBV5-1 and TRBJ1-2; D gene unclear. CDR3 residues: CASSPDVPGYTF. CDR3 DNA: TGCGCCAGCAGCCCGGACGTTCCCGGCTACACCTTC.